This T cell receptor (beta chain) was sequenced for a study of blood T cell repertoires in COVID-19. In the study overall: Both acute and convalescent COVID-19 samples were obtained from the United States, Italy and Spain. PBMCs, B-cell-depleted T cells, or T cells provided the cDNA or gDNA that made up the material.

In the authors' methods: Amplified reference gene primers provided the basis for estimating nucleated cell counts. Data came from immunoSEQ multiplex PCR; TCRdb stores just in-frame clones and leaves some out. The V and J calls and clone size are taken from that table; D and trimming were inferred from the DNA. The sample has under 90,000 clones; 60% to 80% are singletons. The sequence derives from a human donor in a cohort sampled during active COVID-19. Material for sequencing was peripheral blood.

CDR3 loop: CASSEATGGNQPQHF. The CDR3, as DNA: TGTGCCAGCAGTGAAGCCACAGGGGGAAACCAGCCCCAGCATTTT. This chain uses TRBV6-1 with TRBJ1-5; 8 bases are a match to TRBD1. J gave up 7 bases and V 0 bases, and 5 bases lay outside the gene matches. The CDR3 has 15 residues. Germline V gene lookup returns CDR1 MNHNS and CDR2 SASEGT.